A single sample gave rise to the 3 T cell receptor beta chains below, sequenced in a study of shared clonotypes between healthy human individuals. Produced via immunoSEQ multiplex PCR; TCRdb's table is partial and in-frame only. The sample contains millions of clones, around 96% of which appear only once. The naive CD8 population came from CD45RO-negative cells selected for CCR7, without terminally differentiated effector memory CD45RA+ cells. Sequencing was performed on naive CD8+ T cells sorted from blood. The receptor source for this set is a man between 18 and 29 years old in good health.

This sequence joins TRBV7-9 and TRBJ2-1; 13 bases are shared with TRBD2. This CDR3 has 16 residues. The junction had 7 bases not matched to a gene; V was cut back by 5 bases and J by 6 bases. The germline V gene encodes CDR1 SEHNR and CDR2 FQNEAQ (reference sequence). CDR3 bases: TGTGCCAGCAGCGGGGGACTAGCGGGGTTTAGCAATGAGCAGTTCTTC. This gives the protein CASSGGLAGFSNEQFF.

The V and J genes are TRBV5-6 and TRBJ2-7; 7 bases map to TRBD1. V lost 0 bases to trimming and J lost 6 bases; unmatched junction nucleotides: 12. Looked up from germline, CDR1 is SGHDT and CDR2 is YYEEEE. This CDR3 has 16 residues. CDR3 residues: CASSLALGGDLSEQYF. CDR3 bases: TGTGCCAGCAGCTTGGCCTTAGGGGGCGACCTCTCCGAGCAGTACTTC.

The rearrangement joins TRBV11-2 to TRBJ2-1; no reliable D call. V dropped 4 bases and J dropped 3 bases, with 7 bases sitting between them. The CDR3 is 13 residues long. From germline, CDR1 is SGHAT and CDR2 FQNNGV. The DNA for the CDR3 is TGTGCCAGCAGCTCTCTATTCTACAATGAGCAGTTCTTC. This translates into CASSSLFYNEQFF.